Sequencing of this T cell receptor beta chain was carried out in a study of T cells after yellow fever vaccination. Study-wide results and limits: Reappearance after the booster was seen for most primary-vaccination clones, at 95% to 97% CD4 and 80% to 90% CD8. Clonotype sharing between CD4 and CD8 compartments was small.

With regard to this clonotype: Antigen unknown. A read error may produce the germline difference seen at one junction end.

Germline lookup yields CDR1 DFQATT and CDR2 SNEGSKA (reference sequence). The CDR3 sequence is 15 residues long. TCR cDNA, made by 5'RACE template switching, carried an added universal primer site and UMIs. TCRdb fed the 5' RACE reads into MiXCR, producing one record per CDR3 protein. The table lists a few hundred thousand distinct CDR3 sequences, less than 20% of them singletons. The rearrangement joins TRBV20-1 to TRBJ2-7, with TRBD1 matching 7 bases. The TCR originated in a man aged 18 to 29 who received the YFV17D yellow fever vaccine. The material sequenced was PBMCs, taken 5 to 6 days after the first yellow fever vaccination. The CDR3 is CSARGERQGLYEQYF. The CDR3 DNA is TGCAGTGCCAGAGGGGAGAGACAGGGCCTCTACGAGCAGTACTTC.